This T cell receptor (beta chain) was profiled in a study of blood T cell repertoires in COVID-19. This clone was found once. Data came from immunoSEQ multiplex PCR; TCRdb stores just in-frame clones and leaves some out. This sample carries roughly 200,000 clones, around 90% of them seen once, and the ten largest clones take around 7%. CDR3 length: 14 amino acids. The germline gives CDR1 LGHDT, CDR2 YNNKEL (reference sequence). With 1 base removed from V and 7 bases from J, the gap between germline ends came to 13 bases. The chain joins TRBV3-1 (or the pseudogene TRBV3-2) to TRBJ1-1; D is unresolved. The sequence was obtained from a man between 40 and 49 years old with acute or convalescent COVID-19. Sequences were obtained from peripheral blood. In DNA, the CDR3 is TGTGCCAGCAGCCAAGCCGGGAGTAGTAGTGAAGCTTTCTTT. This translates into CASSQAGSSSEAFF.